The T cell receptor beta chain under discussion was sequenced for a study of regulatory T cells. General study points: In CD3G-deficient patients, conventional CD4+ T cells were enriched for hydrophobic CDR3 residues at positions 6 and 7.

With respect to this clone: Antigen unknown.

Amplification used 52 TRBV primers and 13 TRBJ primers. Sequenced by immunoSEQ multiplex PCR; TCRdb stores in-frame clones only, minus some. This table holds around 16,000 clones, 65% to 90% found once. Trimming took 2 bases from V and 0 from J; bases not matched to a gene: 4. The CDR3 is 16 residues long. Germline CDR1 is SGHTS and CDR2 is YDEGEE. V usage is TRBV5-8 and J usage is TRBJ2-7; 11 bases match TRBD2. The sample taken for sequencing was conventional CD4+ T cells sorted from blood. This TCR derives from a person aged 30 to 39 with CD3G deficiency. As DNA, the CDR3 is TGTGCCAGCAGCTTACTAGCGGGGGACCCCTCCTACGAGCAGTACTTC. It codes for CASSLLAGDPSYEQYF.